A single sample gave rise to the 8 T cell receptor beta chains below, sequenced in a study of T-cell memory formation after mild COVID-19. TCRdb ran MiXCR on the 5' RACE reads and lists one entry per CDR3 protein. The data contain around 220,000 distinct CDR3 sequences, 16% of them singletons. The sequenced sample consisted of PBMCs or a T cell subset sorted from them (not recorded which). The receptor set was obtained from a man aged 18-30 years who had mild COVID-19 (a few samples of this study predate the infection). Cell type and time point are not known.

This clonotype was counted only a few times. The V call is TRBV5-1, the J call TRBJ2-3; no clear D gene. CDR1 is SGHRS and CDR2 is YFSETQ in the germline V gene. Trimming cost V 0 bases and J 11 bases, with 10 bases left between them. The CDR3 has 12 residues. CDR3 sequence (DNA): TGCGCCAGCAGCTTGGCCTTGCAGGAGCAGTATTTT. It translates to CASSLALQEQYF. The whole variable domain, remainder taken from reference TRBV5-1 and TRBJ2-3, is KAGVTQTPRYLIKTRGQQVTLSCSPISGHRSVSWYQQTPGQGLQFLFEYFSETQRNKGNFPGRFSGRQFSNSRSEMNVSTLELGDSALYLCASSLALQEQYFGPGTRLTVL.

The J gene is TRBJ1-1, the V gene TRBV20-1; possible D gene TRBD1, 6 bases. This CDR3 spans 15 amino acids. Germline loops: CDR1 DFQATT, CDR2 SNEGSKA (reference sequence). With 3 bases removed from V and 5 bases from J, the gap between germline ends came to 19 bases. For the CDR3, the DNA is TGCAGTGCTAGCCATACGGACAGCTTGGGGACTGAAGCTTTCTTT. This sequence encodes CSASHTDSLGTEAFF.

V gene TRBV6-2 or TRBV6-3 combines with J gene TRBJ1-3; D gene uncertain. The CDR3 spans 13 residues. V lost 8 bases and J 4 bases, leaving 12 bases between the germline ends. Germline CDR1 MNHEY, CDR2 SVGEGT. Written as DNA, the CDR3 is TGTGCCAGCCGCCGGAACCTAGGAAACACCATATATTTT. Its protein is CASRRNLGNTIYF.

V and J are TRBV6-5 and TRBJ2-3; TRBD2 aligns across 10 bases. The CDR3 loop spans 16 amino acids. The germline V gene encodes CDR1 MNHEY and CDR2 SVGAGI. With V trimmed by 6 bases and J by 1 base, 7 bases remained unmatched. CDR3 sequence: CASRVLSGGRTDTQYF. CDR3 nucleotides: TGTGCCAGCAGGGTTCTTAGCGGGGGGCGCACAGATACGCAGTATTTT.

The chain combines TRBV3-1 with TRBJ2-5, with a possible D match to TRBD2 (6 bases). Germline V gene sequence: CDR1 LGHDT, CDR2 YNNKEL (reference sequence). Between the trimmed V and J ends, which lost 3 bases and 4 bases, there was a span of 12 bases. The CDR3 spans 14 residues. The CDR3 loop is CASSQAGSRETQYF. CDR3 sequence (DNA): TGTGCCAGCAGCCAGGCGGGGTCGAGAGAGACCCAGTACTTC.

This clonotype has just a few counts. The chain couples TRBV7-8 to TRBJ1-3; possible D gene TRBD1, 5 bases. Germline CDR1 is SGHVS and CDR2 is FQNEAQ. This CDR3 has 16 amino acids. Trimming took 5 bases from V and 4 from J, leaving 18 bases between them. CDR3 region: CASSPRLLQGGNTIYF. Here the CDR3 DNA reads TGTGCCAGCAGCCCCAGGCTCTTGCAGGGAGGAAACACCATATATTTT.

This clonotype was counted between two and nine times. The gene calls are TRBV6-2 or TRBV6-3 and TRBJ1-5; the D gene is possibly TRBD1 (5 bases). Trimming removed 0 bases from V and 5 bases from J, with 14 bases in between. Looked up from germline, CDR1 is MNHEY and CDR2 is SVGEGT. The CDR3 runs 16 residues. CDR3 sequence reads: CASSYSRVIFDQPQHF. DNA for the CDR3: TGTGCCAGCAGTTACTCCAGGGTAATATTTGATCAGCCCCAGCATTTT.

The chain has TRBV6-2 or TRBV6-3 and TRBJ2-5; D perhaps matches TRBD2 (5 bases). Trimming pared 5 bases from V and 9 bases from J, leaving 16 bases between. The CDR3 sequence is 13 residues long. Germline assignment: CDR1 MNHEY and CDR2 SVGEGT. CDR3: CASSRTGPGAQYF. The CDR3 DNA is TGTGCCAGCAGTCGGACTGGGCCCGGGGCCCAGTACTTC.